This is a list of T cell receptor beta chains from one sample in a study of shared clonotypes between healthy human individuals. TCRdb's table, derived via immunoSEQ multiplex PCR, lists solely in-frame clones and lacks some. The table shows 550,000 to 600,000 clones, with 95% to 98% occurring only once. Source material: naive CD8+ T cells sorted from blood. Receptors originate from a man aged 30 to 39 in good health. The CDR3 runs from the conserved cysteine through the conserved F or W. A D gene is named only where the DNA matches it firmly. Size is stated for part of the rows, as once, few or many counts, or as a class when the clone is expanded.

D gene | clone size | J gene | V gene | CDR3 DNA | CDR3 protein
- | once | TRBJ1-1 | TRBV18 | TGTGCCAGCTCACCCTCTCACACTGAAGCTTTCTTT | CASSPSHTEAFF
- | - | TRBJ2-5 | TRBV9 | TGTGCCAGCAGCGTAGCTGGCTCACAAGAGACCCAGTACTTC | CASSVAGSQETQYF
- | - | TRBJ2-7 | TRBV29-1 | TGCAGCGCAGTAATCGGCTACGAGCAGTACTTC | CSAVIGYEQYF
TRBD2 | - | TRBJ2-7 | TRBV7-2 | TGTGCCAGCAGCCAACTAGCGGGAGTCGCCTACGAGCAGTACTTC | CASSQLAGVAYEQYF
TRBD1 | - | TRBJ1-4 | TRBV27 | TGTGCCAGCAGTTCGGGGACAGGGGGCTTAATTGAAAAACTGTTTTTT | CASSSGTGGLIEKLFF
TRBD2 | - | TRBJ2-7 | TRBV7-9 | TGTGCCAGCAGCTTAAGCGGGAGCTCCTACGAGCAGTACTTC | CASSLSGSSYEQYF
- | - | TRBJ2-1 | TRBV7-2 | TGTGCCAGCAGCTTAGAAAGAGTCGGAGGGGATGAGCAGTTCTTC | CASSLERVGGDEQFF
TRBD1 | - | TRBJ1-4 | TRBV29-1 | TGCAGCGTTGAAGGAGGACAGGGAACAACTAATGAAAAACTGTTTTTT | CSVEGGQGTTNEKLFF
TRBD2 | - | TRBJ2-1 | TRBV5-6 | TGTGCCAGCAGTCAAACTAGCGGATTCAATGAGCAGTTCTTC | CASSQTSGFNEQFF
- | - | TRBJ2-7 | TRBV7-9 | TGTGCCAGCAGCTCCCGCGCGACCTACGAGCAGTACTTC | CASSSRATYEQYF